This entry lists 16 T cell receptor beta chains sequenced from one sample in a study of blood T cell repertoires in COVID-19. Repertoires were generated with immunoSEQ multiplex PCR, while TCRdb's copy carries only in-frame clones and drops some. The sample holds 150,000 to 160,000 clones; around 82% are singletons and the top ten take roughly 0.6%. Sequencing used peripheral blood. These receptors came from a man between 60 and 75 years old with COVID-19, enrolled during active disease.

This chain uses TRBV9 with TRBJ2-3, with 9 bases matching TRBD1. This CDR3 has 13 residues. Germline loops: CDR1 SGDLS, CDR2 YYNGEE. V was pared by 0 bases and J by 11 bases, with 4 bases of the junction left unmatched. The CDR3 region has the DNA TGTGCCAGCAGCGTAGTTGGACAGGGGTTGCAGTATTTT. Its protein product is CASSVVGQGLQYF.

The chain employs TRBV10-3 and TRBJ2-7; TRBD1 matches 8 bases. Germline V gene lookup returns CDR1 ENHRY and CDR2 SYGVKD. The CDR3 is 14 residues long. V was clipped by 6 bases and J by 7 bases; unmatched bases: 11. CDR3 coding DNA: TGTGCCATCAGCATGACAGGGGTGACGGGAGAGCAGTACTTC. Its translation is CAISMTGVTGEQYF.

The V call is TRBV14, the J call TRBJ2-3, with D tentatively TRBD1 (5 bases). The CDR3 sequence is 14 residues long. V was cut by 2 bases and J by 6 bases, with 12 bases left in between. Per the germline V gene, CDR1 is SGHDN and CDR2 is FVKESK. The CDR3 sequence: CASSQTGRVDTQYF. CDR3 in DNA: TGTGCCAGCAGCCAAACGGGCAGGGTTGATACGCAGTATTTT.

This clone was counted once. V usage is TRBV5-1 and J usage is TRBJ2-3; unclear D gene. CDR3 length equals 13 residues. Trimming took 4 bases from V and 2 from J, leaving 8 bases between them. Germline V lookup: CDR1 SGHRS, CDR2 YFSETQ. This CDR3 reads CASSPGPTDTQYF. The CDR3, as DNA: TGCGCCAGCAGCCCGGGTCCCACAGATACGCAGTATTTT.

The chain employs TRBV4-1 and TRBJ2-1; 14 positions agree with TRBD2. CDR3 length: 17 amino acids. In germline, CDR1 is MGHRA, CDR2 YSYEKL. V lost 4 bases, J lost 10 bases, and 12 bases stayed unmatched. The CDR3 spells CASSPQPRTSGRIEQFF. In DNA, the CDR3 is TGCGCCAGCAGCCCCCAACCCCGGACTAGCGGGAGGATCGAGCAGTTCTTC.

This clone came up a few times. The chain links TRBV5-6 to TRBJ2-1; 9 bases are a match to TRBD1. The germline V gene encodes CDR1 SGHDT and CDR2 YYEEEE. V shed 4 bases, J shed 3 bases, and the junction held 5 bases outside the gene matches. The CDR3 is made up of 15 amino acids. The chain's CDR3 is CASSADRGVYNEQFF. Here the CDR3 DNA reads TGTGCCAGCAGCGCTGACAGGGGGGTCTACAATGAGCAGTTCTTC.

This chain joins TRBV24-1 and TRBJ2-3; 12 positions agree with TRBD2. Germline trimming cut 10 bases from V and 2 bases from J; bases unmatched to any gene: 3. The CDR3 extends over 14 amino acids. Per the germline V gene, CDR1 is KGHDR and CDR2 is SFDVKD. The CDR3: CATRTSGITDTQYF. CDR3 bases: TGTGCCACTAGGACTAGCGGGATCACAGATACGCAGTATTTT.

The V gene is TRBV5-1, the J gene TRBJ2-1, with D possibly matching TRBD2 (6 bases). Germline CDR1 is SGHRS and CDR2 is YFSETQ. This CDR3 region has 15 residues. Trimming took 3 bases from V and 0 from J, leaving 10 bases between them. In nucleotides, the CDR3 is TGCGCCAGCAGCTCTGAGGGAGGCTCCTACAATGAGCAGTTCTTC. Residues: CASSSEGGSYNEQFF.

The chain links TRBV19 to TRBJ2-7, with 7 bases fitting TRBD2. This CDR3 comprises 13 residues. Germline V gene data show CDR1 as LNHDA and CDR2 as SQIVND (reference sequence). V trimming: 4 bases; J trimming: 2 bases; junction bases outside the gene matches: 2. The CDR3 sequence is CASSTGLTYEQYF. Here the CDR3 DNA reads TGTGCCAGTAGTACGGGACTAACCTACGAGCAGTACTTC.

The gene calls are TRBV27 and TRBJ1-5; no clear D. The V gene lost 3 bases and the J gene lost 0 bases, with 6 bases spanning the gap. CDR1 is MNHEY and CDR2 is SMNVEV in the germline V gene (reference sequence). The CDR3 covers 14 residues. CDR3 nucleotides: TGTGCCAGCAGTTTTAGCGGTAGCAATCAGCCCCAGCATTTT. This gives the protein CASSFSGSNQPQHF.

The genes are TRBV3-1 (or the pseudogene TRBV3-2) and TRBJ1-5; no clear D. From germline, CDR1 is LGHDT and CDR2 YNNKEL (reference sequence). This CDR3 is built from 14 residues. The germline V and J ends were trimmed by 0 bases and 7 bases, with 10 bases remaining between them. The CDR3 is CASSQDKGGQPQHF. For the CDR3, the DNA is TGTGCCAGCAGCCAAGATAAGGGAGGACAGCCCCAGCATTTT.

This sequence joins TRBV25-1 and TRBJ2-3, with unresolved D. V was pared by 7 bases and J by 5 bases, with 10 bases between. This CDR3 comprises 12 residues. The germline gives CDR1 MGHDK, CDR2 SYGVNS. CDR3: CASNGGGDTQYF. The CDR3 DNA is TGTGCCAGCAATGGCGGTGGAGATACGCAGTATTTT.

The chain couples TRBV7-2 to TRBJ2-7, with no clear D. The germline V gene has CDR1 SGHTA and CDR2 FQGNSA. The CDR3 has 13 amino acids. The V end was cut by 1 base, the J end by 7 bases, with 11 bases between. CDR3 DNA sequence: TGTGCCAGCAGCTTAGAGATCCAGTGGGAGCAGTACTTC. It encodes CASSLEIQWEQYF.

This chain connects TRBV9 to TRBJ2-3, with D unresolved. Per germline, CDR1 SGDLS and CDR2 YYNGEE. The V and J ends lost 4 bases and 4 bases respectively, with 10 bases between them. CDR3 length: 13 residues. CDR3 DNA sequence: TGTGCCAGCAGCCTACAGTGGGCAGATACGCAGTATTTT. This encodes CASSLQWADTQYF. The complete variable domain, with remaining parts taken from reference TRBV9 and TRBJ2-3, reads DSGVTQTPKHLITATGQRVTLRCSPRSGDLSVYWYQQSLDQGLQFLIQYYNGEERAKGNILERFSAQQFPDLHSELNLSSLELGDSALYFCASSLQWADTQYFGPGTRLTVL.

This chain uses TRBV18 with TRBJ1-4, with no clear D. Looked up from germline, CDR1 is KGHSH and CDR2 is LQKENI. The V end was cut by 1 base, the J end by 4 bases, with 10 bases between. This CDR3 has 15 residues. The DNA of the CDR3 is TGTGCCAGCTCACCACGGCAGGAATTTAATGAAAAACTGTTTTTT. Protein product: CASSPRQEFNEKLFF.

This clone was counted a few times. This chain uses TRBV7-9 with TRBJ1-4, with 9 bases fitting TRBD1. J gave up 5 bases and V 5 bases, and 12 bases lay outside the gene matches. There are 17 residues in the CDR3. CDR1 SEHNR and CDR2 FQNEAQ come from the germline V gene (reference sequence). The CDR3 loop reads CASSEQGALRPNEKLFF. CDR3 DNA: TGTGCCAGCAGCGAACAGGGGGCGCTAAGGCCAAATGAAAAACTGTTTTTT.